Below, one T cell receptor beta chain is given with its context. Its antigen is undetermined. The data were obtained in a study of T cell responses to AZD1222 COVID-19 vaccine. Sequencing used immunoSEQ multiplex PCR; TCRdb keeps in-frame clones, though not all of them. The repertoire includes approximately 45,000 clones, approximately 88% of them detected once, and approximately 25% sits in the top ten. There are 14 residues in the CDR3. V dropped 0 bases and J dropped 5 bases, with 10 bases sitting between them. CDR1 and CDR2 (germline): LNHNV, YYDKDF (reference sequence). Study results and caveats: Two AZD1222 doses significantly raised spike-specific TCR breadth and depth over controls. Only six or seven AZD1222 recipients tested seropositive at baseline.

The chain couples TRBV15 to TRBJ2-5; no definite D call. The input for sequencing was peripheral blood, taken 28 days after the second AZD1222 dose. The receptor was isolated from an adult who received the AZD1222 COVID-19 vaccine. The CDR3 DNA reads as TGTGCCACCAGCAGAGATAGGTCATATGAGACCCAGTACTTC. Protein: CATSRDRSYETQYF.